Presented here are 28 T cell receptor beta chains from one specimen sequenced in a study of Ad26.COV2.S vaccination and SARS-CoV-2 variants (dated by TCRdb to the early 2020s). The treatment or condition label corresponds to: approximately 18 received Ad26.COV2.S at low or high dose, single or two shots; roughly five received placebo; per-sample allocation not given. Repertoires of vaccine and placebo recipients were sequenced from samples taken on day 63 after the first injection. The method behind the library was the immunoSEQ multiplex PCR assay. This immuneACCESS table, as held by TCRdb, lists in-frame sequences with V and J called but not all clones. Of the missing ones, under half trace to an unresolved V gene in checked studies; the others have no known cause. Present in this sample are 300,000 to 400,000 clones, 70% to 90% of which were seen just once. The ten largest account for 3.3% of the sample.

This material consisted of peripheral blood, taken in a trial of Ad26.COV2.S vaccine versus placebo. These receptors all come from a person between 18 and 59 years old who received the Ad26.COV2.S COVID-19 vaccine or a placebo.

The V gene is TRBV2, the J gene TRBJ1-2; 11 nucleotides line up with TRBD1. V shed 7 bases, J shed 5 bases, and the junction held 6 bases outside the gene matches. CDR1 is SNHLY and CDR2 is FYNNEI in the germline V gene. This CDR3 spans 14 amino acids. The CDR3 is CASTGQGARYGYTF. CDR3 bases: TGTGCCAGCACCGGACAGGGGGCGCGTTATGGCTACACCTTC. The full variable domain, rest sourced from reference TRBV2 and TRBJ1-2, is EPEVTQTPSHQVTQMGQEVILRCVPISNHLYFYWYRQILGQKVEFLVSFYNNEISEKSEIFDDQFSVERPDGSNFTLKIRSTKLEDSAMYFCASTGQGARYGYTFGSGTRLTVV.

This clone is a singleton in its sample. V gene TRBV20-1 combines with J gene TRBJ1-4; perhaps TRBD1 as D (5 bases). Germline lookup yields CDR1 DFQATT and CDR2 SNEGSKA (reference sequence). The CDR3 spans 11 residues. Trimming took off 2 bases at V and 8 bases at J, with 6 bases between the two ends. This CDR3 reads CSARRGEKLFF. CDR3 nucleotide sequence: TGCAGTGCTAGAAGGGGCGAAAAACTGTTTTTT.

This chain links TRBV3-1 (or the pseudogene TRBV3-2) with TRBJ1-4, with D possibly matching TRBD1 (5 bases). With 8 bases removed from V and 6 bases from J, the gap between germline ends came to 10 bases. Germline V lookup: CDR1 LGHDT, CDR2 YNNKEL (reference sequence). The CDR3 sequence is 12 residues long. The chain's CDR3 is CASQGGDEKLFF. The CDR3 DNA is TGTGCCAGCCAGGGAGGTGATGAAAAACTGTTTTTT.

The V gene is TRBV7-2, the J gene TRBJ1-6, with D uncertain. The germline V and J ends were trimmed by 4 bases and 8 bases, with 21 bases remaining between them. The germline gives CDR1 SGHTA, CDR2 FQGNSA. CDR3 size: 17 residues. CDR3 in DNA: TGTGCCAGCAGCTCTGGGGTAGCGGCCAGCCCCGATTCACCCCTCCACTTT. It encodes CASSSGVAASPDSPLHF.

The V and J genes are TRBV6-2 or TRBV6-3 and TRBJ2-7, with D unresolved. The CDR3 spans 14 residues. V gave up 2 bases and J gave up 2 bases, with 10 bases separating them. Germline CDR1 reads MNHEY; CDR2 reads SVGEGT. The CDR3 loop is CASSYGGLTYEQYF. The DNA of the CDR3 is TGTGCCAGCAGTTACGGTGGCCTCACCTACGAGCAGTACTTC.

V and J are TRBV28 and TRBJ2-3; TRBD2 agrees at 8 bases. Germline V gene data show CDR1 as MDHEN and CDR2 as SYDVKM. The CDR3 covers 17 residues. The ends lost 4 bases at V and 3 bases at J; junction bases unmatched: 12. CDR3 sequence (DNA): TGTGCCAGCAGTTCCCCAGGGAGGGTAGCGGGAACAGATACGCAGTATTTT. Translating it yields CASSSPGRVAGTDTQYF.

The chain combines TRBV19 with TRBJ1-5, with D tentatively TRBD1 (6 bases). There are 17 residues in the CDR3. V was clipped by 4 bases and J by 5 bases, with 21 bases between them. The germline V gene encodes CDR1 LNHDA and CDR2 SQIVND (reference sequence). The CDR3 DNA follows: TGTGCCAGTAGTAGAGGACAGAGTGGCGGAGGTCATCAGCCCCAGCATTTT. Amino acid sequence: CASSRGQSGGGHQPQHF.

The rearrangement joins TRBV7-9 to TRBJ2-3; 10 nucleotides line up with TRBD2. CDR3 length: 17 residues. CDR1 is SEHNR and CDR2 is FQNEAQ in the germline V gene (reference sequence). V gave up 6 bases and J gave up 0 bases; unmatched junction bases: 9. The CDR3 DNA reads TGTGCCAGCAGTTCCCCTAGCGGGGGAACTAGCACAGATACGCAGTATTTT. This codes for CASSSPSGGTSTDTQYF.

V usage is TRBV6-4 and J usage is TRBJ2-7, with 7 bases fitting TRBD2. V shed 0 bases, J shed 2 bases, and the junction held 10 bases outside the gene matches. The CDR3 spans 17 residues. Germline V gives CDR1 MRHNA, CDR2 SNTAGT. The CDR3 DNA is TGTGCCAGCAGTGACTCGAGTCTGCGGGGGAACGCCTACGAGCAGTACTTC. Translated: CASSDSSLRGNAYEQYF.

The count of this clone is one. This sequence joins TRBV7-9 and TRBJ1-2, with D unresolved. This CDR3 has 14 amino acids. Germline V gene sequence: CDR1 SEHNR, CDR2 FQNEAQ (reference sequence). The V end lost 3 bases, the J end lost 4 bases, and 12 bases lay between the germline ends. The CDR3, as DNA: TGTGCCAGCAGCTTTAACGGCCTCCCCTATGGCTACACCTTC. This sequence encodes CASSFNGLPYGYTF. The whole variable domain, remainder taken from reference TRBV7-9 and TRBJ1-2, is DTGVSQNPRHKITKRGQNVTFRCDPISEHNRLYWYRQTLGQGPEFLTYFQNEAQLEKSRLLSDRFSAERPKGSFSTLEIQRTEQGDSAMYLCASSFNGLPYGYTFGSGTRLTVV.

To note about this clone: A much larger clone differs by one base, so this may be a read error. The chain employs TRBV12-3 or TRBV12-4 and TRBJ2-7; possible D gene TRBD2, 5 bases. Trimming pared 6 bases from V and 3 bases from J, leaving 6 bases between. The CDR3 is 11 amino acids. For the CDR3, the DNA is TGTGCCAGCAGCGACTACTACGAGCAGTACTTC. Translating it yields CASSDYYEQYF.

The V and J genes are TRBV27 and TRBJ2-2, with D possibly being TRBD2 (5 bases). This CDR3 is 15 amino acids long. Trimming removed 8 bases at V and 7 bases at J, with 20 bases between. Germline V gene sequence: CDR1 MNHEY, CDR2 SMNVEV (reference sequence). The CDR3 nucleotides are TGTGCCAGCTCCCTGGATGGGAGCGGTTACGGGGAGCTGTTTTTT. Translating it yields CASSLDGSGYGELFF.

In this sample, this clone turned up a few times. This chain joins TRBV5-1 and TRBJ1-6, with D possibly being TRBD1 (5 bases). Per the germline V gene, CDR1 is SGHRS and CDR2 is YFSETQ. V gave up 4 bases and J gave up 7 bases, with 15 bases separating them. The CDR3 is made up of 15 amino acids. CDR3: CASSPVGVFNSPLHF. The CDR3 DNA is TGCGCCAGCAGCCCGGTGGGGGTTTTCAATTCACCCCTCCACTTT. The whole variable domain, remainder taken from reference TRBV5-1 and TRBJ1-6, is KAGVTQTPRYLIKTRGQQVTLSCSPISGHRSVSWYQQTPGQGLQFLFEYFSETQRNKGNFPGRFSGRQFSNSRSEMNVSTLELGDSALYLCASSPVGVFNSPLHFGNGTRLTVT.

The chain recombines TRBV6-2 or TRBV6-3 with TRBJ2-1; no clear D. Germline assignment: CDR1 MNHEY and CDR2 SVGEGT. The CDR3 consists of 14 residues. The V and J ends lost 4 bases and 3 bases respectively, with 10 bases between them. CDR3 sequence: CASSLLTDYNEQFF. The CDR3 DNA sequence: TGTGCCAGCAGTTTGCTGACGGACTACAATGAGCAGTTCTTC.

This clone is medium-sized within its sample. This sequence joins TRBV4-2 and TRBJ1-1; D not certain. The V and J ends lost 1 base and 0 bases respectively, with 9 bases between them. The length of the CDR3 is 15 residues. Germline V gene data show CDR1 as LGHNA and CDR2 as YNFKEQ. The DNA for the CDR3 is TGTGCCAGCAGCCAAGGGACGGTGATGAACACTGAAGCTTTCTTT. Protein product: CASSQGTVMNTEAFF.

This clone has a single count. As DNA, the CDR3 is TGTGCCAGCAGTTACGGTACAGGGGTGAACACTGAAGCTTTCTTT. Translated, it gives CASSYGTGVNTEAFF. This rearrangement joins TRBV6-2 or TRBV6-3 to TRBJ1-1; 7 bases map to TRBD1. The ends lost 2 bases at V and 0 bases at J; junction bases unmatched: 3. This CDR3 has 15 residues. Looked up from germline, CDR1 is MNHEY and CDR2 is SVGEGT.

V gene TRBV27 combines with J gene TRBJ2-7; D unclear. The V end was cut by 3 bases, the J end by 9 bases, with 9 bases between. Germline loops: CDR1 MNHEY, CDR2 SMNVEV (reference sequence). This CDR3 region has 11 residues. CDR3 nucleotide sequence: TGTGCCAGCAGTTTGGGCGGCCGGCAGTACTTC. Translating it yields CASSLGGRQYF.

V usage is TRBV7-2 and J usage is TRBJ2-3; no firm D call. CDR3 length equals 14 residues. Looked up from germline, CDR1 is SGHTA and CDR2 is FQGNSA. The ends were cut back, 4 bases at V and 0 bases at J, with 8 bases in the middle. CDR3 coding DNA: TGTGCCAGCAGCTCACATTCGAGCACAGATACGCAGTATTTT. Amino acids: CASSSHSSTDTQYF. Based on the CDR3 plus reference TRBV7-2 and TRBJ2-3, the full variable domain is GAGVSQSPSNKVTEKGKDVELRCDPISGHTALYWYRQSLGQGLEFLIYFQGNSAPDKSGLPSDRFSAERTGGSVSTLTIQRTQQEDSAVYLCASSSHSSTDTQYFGPGTRLTVL.

The sample holds one count of this clone. The rearrangement links TRBV21-1 to TRBJ2-7; the table's D call TRBD2 went unverified against the DNA. TRBV21-1 is a pseudogene. The CDR3 covers 16 residues. The CDR3 DNA reads as TGTGCCAGCAGCACCCCTTGGCGGGAGCGGACCTACGAGCAGTACTTC. Its translation is CASSTPWRERTYEQYF.

Note on this clone: This same CDR3 is encoded by further DNA sequences in the sample. The chain combines TRBV9 with TRBJ1-5; possibly TRBD1 for D (5 bases). This CDR3 has 14 amino acids. Trimming took off 0 bases at V and 4 bases at J, with 8 bases between the two ends. CDR1 SGDLS and CDR2 YYNGEE come from the germline V gene. CDR3 amino acids: CASSVGGVNQPQHF. The CDR3 DNA follows: TGTGCCAGCAGCGTAGGGGGGGTGAATCAGCCCCAGCATTTT.

CDR3 in DNA: TGTGCCAGCAGCCCTCAGACGAACACCGGGGAGCTGTTTTTT. Its protein product is CASSPQTNTGELFF. The V gene is TRBV28, the J gene TRBJ2-2; D is unresolved. The germline V gene encodes CDR1 MDHEN and CDR2 SYDVKM. V was pared by 6 bases and J by 0 bases, with 8 bases between. The CDR3 totals 14 residues.

The J gene is TRBJ1-4, the V gene TRBV6-6; the D gene is possibly TRBD1 (5 bases). Germline assignment: CDR1 MNHNY and CDR2 SVGAGI (reference sequence). V lost 7 bases and J lost 3, with 15 bases in between. The CDR3 has 15 amino acids. The CDR3 DNA reads as TGTGCCAGCACCCCTCCAGGGTCGGCTAATGAAAAACTGTTTTTT. It is translated as CASTPPGSANEKLFF.

The rearrangement uses TRBV4-1 and TRBJ2-7; D possibly corresponds to TRBD1 (6 bases). This CDR3 is 16 amino acids long. The germline gives CDR1 MGHRA, CDR2 YSYEKL. Trimming removed 0 bases at V and 2 bases at J, with 14 bases between. CDR3 bases: TGCGCCAGCAGCCAAGATCTGCAGGACAGAGCCTACGAGCAGTACTTC. Its protein product is CASSQDLQDRAYEQYF.

The chain links TRBV28 to TRBJ2-4; no definite D call. V lost 7 bases, J lost 0 bases, and 13 bases lay in between. Germline V lookup: CDR1 MDHEN, CDR2 SYDVKM. The CDR3 sequence is 15 residues long. Here the CDR3 DNA reads TGTGCCAGCACCCCTGGCCCGCTAGCCAAAAACATTCAGTACTTC. As protein: CASTPGPLAKNIQYF.

This clone was seen once. V usage is TRBV19 and J usage is TRBJ2-3; a weak D match, TRBD2 (7 bases). CDR1 and CDR2 from the germline V gene are LNHDA and SQIVND (reference sequence). V shed 1 base and J shed 2 bases, with 19 bases lying between them. This CDR3 is 18 amino acids long. CDR3 sequence: CASSIGGLGGRITDTQYF. CDR3 nucleotides: TGTGCCAGTAGTATAGGAGGCCTCGGGGGGCGCATCACAGATACGCAGTATTTT. The entire variable domain, with the rest obtained from reference TRBV19 and TRBJ2-3, is as follows: DGGITQSPKYLFRKEGQNVTLSCEQNLNHDAMYWYRQDPGQGLRLIYYSQIVNDFQKGDIAEGYSVSREKKESFPLTVTSAQKNPTAFYLCASSIGGLGGRITDTQYFGPGTRLTVL.

The chain uses TRBV4-1 and TRBJ2-7; 10 bases are shared with TRBD1. The CDR3 loop spans 15 amino acids. Germline CDR1 and CDR2: MGHRA and YSYEKL. With 1 base clipped from V and 2 bases from J, the junction kept 2 bases outside the gene matches. The CDR3 DNA reads as TGCGCCAGCAGCCAAGGGACAGGGGGTCCCTACGAGCAGTACTTC. Translation: CASSQGTGGPYEQYF.

The CDR3 nucleotides are TGTGCCAGCAGTTTCAGAAGACAGGGTGGGTCCTATAATTCACCCCTCCACTTT. This sequence encodes CASSFRRQGGSYNSPLHF. The V gene is TRBV27, the J gene TRBJ1-6, with 7 bases lining up with TRBD1. The CDR3 consists of 18 residues. The V and J ends lost 3 bases and 1 base, in that order; junction bases with no gene match: 9. Germline loops: CDR1 MNHEY, CDR2 SMNVEV (reference sequence).

The chain recombines TRBV27 with TRBJ2-2, with 10 bases fitting TRBD1. The CDR3 length is 15 residues. Germline CDR1 is MNHEY and CDR2 is SMNVEV (reference sequence). V shed 3 bases and J 7 bases; nucleotides not matched to a gene: 5. CDR3 sequence reads: CASSLTGGEGGELFF. Here the CDR3 DNA reads TGTGCCAGCAGTTTGACAGGGGGCGAGGGCGGGGAGCTGTTTTTT.